A single sample gave rise to the 15 T cell receptor beta chains below, sequenced in a study of T-cell reconstitution after alpha-beta-depleted transplantation in children. Study-wide points: T-cell numbers and diversity one year post-transplant derived largely from freshly generated T cells.

It was with unique molecular identifiers that the TCRbeta library was prepared. Each CDR3 protein is one row after TCRdb ran MiXCR on the PCR reads. The profile shows a few hundred thousand distinct CDR3 sequences, about 7.3% of them singletons. Which antigens these TCRs recognize remains unknown. The source was peripheral blood, collected 360 days after TCRalphabeta/CD19-depleted stem cell transplant. The receptors here all came from a female patient aged 2 to 10 who had a stem cell transplant for Fanconi anemia, so the T cells may come from the graft donor.

The V and J genes are TRBV14 and TRBJ2-1; 7 positions agree with TRBD2. Germline-derived CDR1 and CDR2 are SGHDN and FVKESK. The CDR3 contains 17 residues. The junction had 12 bases not matched to a gene; V was cut back by 3 bases and J by 4 bases. CDR3 sequence reads: CASSHLRALAEYNEQFF. The CDR3 DNA reads as TGTGCCAGCAGCCACCTCCGAGCGCTAGCGGAGTACAATGAGCAGTTCTTC.

The genes are TRBV2 and TRBJ2-5; D call uncertain. The CDR3 runs 13 residues. Trimming left V 7 bases short and J 3 bases short, with 12 bases between. Germline lookup yields CDR1 SNHLY and CDR2 FYNNEI. CDR3: CASTYRTEETQYF. CDR3 nucleotides: TGTGCCAGCACTTATCGGACCGAAGAGACCCAGTACTTC.

Only a few counts were recorded for this clonotype. V and J are TRBV20-1 and TRBJ2-3, with a possible D match to TRBD1 (6 bases). V was clipped by 1 base and J by 3 bases, with 14 bases between them. The CDR3 runs 15 residues. Germline V gene data show CDR1 as DFQATT and CDR2 as SNEGSKA (reference sequence). CDR3 DNA: TGCAGTGCTAGAGTCATGAGAGGGACAACAGATACGCAGTATTTT. It encodes CSARVMRGTTDTQYF.

There are many counts of this clonotype. The CDR3 region has the DNA TGCGCCAGCAGCTTTAGCGGGGGGTTCTACAATGAGCAGTTCTTC. This codes for CASSFSGGFYNEQFF. The gene calls are TRBV5-1 and TRBJ2-1, with TRBD2 identical over 10 bases. Germline trimming cut 2 bases from V and 3 bases from J; bases unmatched to any gene: 2. Germline CDR1 SGHRS, CDR2 YFSETQ. This CDR3 spans 15 amino acids. Based on the CDR3 plus reference TRBV5-1 and TRBJ2-1, the full variable domain is KAGVTQTPRYLIKTRGQQVTLSCSPISGHRSVSWYQQTPGQGLQFLFEYFSETQRNKGNFPGRFSGRQFSNSRSEMNVSTLELGDSALYLCASSFSGGFYNEQFFGPGTRLTVL.

This clonotype was counted ten times or more. J is TRBJ1-2 and V is TRBV12-3 or TRBV12-4; D possibly corresponds to TRBD1 (5 bases). The V end was cut by 6 bases, the J end by 4 bases, with 12 bases between. This CDR3 has 13 amino acids. The CDR3 protein is CASSPRDPYGYTF. In DNA form, the CDR3 reads TGTGCCAGCAGCCCCCGGGACCCCTATGGCTACACCTTC.

This clonotype showed up just a few times. The chain employs TRBV4-3 and TRBJ1-6, with D unclear. Trimming cost V 4 bases and J 7 bases, with 14 bases left between them. Germline lookup yields CDR1 LGHNA and CDR2 YSLEER. The CDR3 extends over 15 amino acids. CDR3 DNA sequence: TGCGCCAGCAGCCTAGGTGCGGAGAAAAATTCACCCCTCCACTTT. This encodes CASSLGAEKNSPLHF.

At least ten counts were recorded for this clonotype. The J gene is TRBJ1-2, the V gene TRBV20-1; D might be TRBD1 (6 bases). Germline CDR1 reads DFQATT; CDR2 reads SNEGSKA (reference sequence). The CDR3 runs 14 residues. Trimming shortened V by 5 bases and J by 13 bases, and 26 bases separated the two germline ends. CDR3 region: CSASPGPRGGLLTF. CDR3 DNA: TGCAGTGCTTCCCCGGGACCGCGCGGGGGGCTACTCACCTTC.

At least ten counts were recorded for this clonotype. The V and J genes are TRBV24-1 and TRBJ2-7; the D gene is possibly TRBD2 (5 bases). CDR3 length equals 13 residues. Germline CDR1 and CDR2: KGHDR and SFDVKD. V was shortened by 9 bases and J by 4 bases, with 15 bases between the two germline ends. The CDR3 region has the DNA TGTGCCACCGCCTCTCAGCGGCAGTACGAGCAGTACTTC. As protein: CATASQRQYEQYF.

This clonotype has a handful of counts. V and J are TRBV7-9 and TRBJ2-5, with D perhaps TRBD1 or TRBD2 (6 bases each). Germline values: CDR1 SEHNR, CDR2 FQNEAQ (reference sequence). This CDR3 has 15 amino acids. V was clipped by 4 bases and J by 5 bases, with 17 bases between them. The CDR3 spells CASSSVGGPVETQYF. The DNA for the CDR3 is TGTGCCAGCAGCTCTGTGGGGGGCCCCGTGGAGACCCAGTACTTC.

The chain's CDR3 is CASSLPVQVNTGELFF. The CDR3, as DNA: TGCGCCAGCAGCCTCCCGGTACAGGTCAACACCGGGGAGCTGTTTTTT. The chain combines TRBV5-1 with TRBJ2-2, with D perhaps TRBD1 (5 bases). CDR3 length equals 16 residues. Trimming removed 4 bases from V and 2 bases from J, with 15 bases in between. Germline values: CDR1 SGHRS, CDR2 YFSETQ.

This clonotype was seen at least ten times. The rearrangement links TRBV15 to TRBJ1-1, with unresolved D. The CDR3 has 11 residues. The germline CDR1 and CDR2 sequences are LNHNV and YYDKDF (reference sequence). Between the trimmed V and J ends, which lost 6 bases and 2 bases, there was a span of 4 bases. The CDR3 reads CATRGNTEAFF. DNA for the CDR3: TGTGCCACCAGAGGCAACACTGAAGCTTTCTTT.

This clonotype has ten or more counts. The CDR3 nucleotides read TGCGCCAGCAGCCAAAGAATGGAGGGATACTCCTACGAGCAGTACTTC. This codes for CASSQRMEGYSYEQYF. The rearrangement joins TRBV4-1 to TRBJ2-7, with TRBD2 as a possible D gene (6 bases). The CDR3 consists of 16 residues. V lost 2 bases, J lost 0 bases, and 14 bases lay in between. The germline V gene has CDR1 MGHRA and CDR2 YSYEKL.

The V call is TRBV27, the J call TRBJ2-5, with TRBD1 identical over 9 bases. Germline V gene lookup returns CDR1 MNHEY and CDR2 SMNVEV (reference sequence). This CDR3 spans 17 amino acids. J gave up 4 bases and V 3 bases, and 12 bases lay outside the gene matches. The CDR3, as DNA: TGTGCCAGCAGTTTTACGGGACAGGGCCTAGCAGGAGAGACCCAGTACTTC. This sequence encodes CASSFTGQGLAGETQYF.

V is TRBV9 and J is TRBJ2-3; D remains ambiguous. The germline CDR1 and CDR2 sequences are SGDLS and YYNGEE. This CDR3 is built from 13 residues. The V end lost 0 bases, the J end lost 7 bases, and 9 bases lay between the germline ends. Here the CDR3 DNA reads TGTGCCAGCAGCGTAGATCTGAGGAATACGCAGTATTTT. Translation gives CASSVDLRNTQYF.

This clonotype has at least ten counts. This chain joins TRBV20-1 and TRBJ2-7; 7 nucleotides line up with TRBD1. V dropped 6 bases and J dropped 5; count of bases not matched to a gene: 7. CDR1 is DFQATT, CDR2 SNEGSKA, per germline (reference sequence). The CDR3 is 12 amino acids. CDR3 nucleotides: TGCAGTGCAAACAGGGGAGTCAACGAGCAGTACTTC. Translation gives CSANRGVNEQYF.